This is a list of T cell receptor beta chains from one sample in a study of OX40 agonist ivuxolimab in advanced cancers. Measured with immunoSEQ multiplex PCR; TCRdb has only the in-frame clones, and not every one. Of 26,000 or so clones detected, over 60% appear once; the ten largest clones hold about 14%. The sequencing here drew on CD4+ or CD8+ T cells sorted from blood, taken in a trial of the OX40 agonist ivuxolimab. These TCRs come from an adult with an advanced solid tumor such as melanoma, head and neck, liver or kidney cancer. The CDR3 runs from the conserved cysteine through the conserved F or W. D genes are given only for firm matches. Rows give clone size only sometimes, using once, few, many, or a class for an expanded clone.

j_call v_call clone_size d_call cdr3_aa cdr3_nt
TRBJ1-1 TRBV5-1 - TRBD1 CASSPGQGITEAFF TGCGCCAGCAGCCCAGGACAGGGAATCACTGAAGCTTTCTTT
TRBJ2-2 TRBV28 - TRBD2 CATRGGTGELFF TGTGCCACGCGGGGGGGGACCGGGGAGCTGTTTTTT
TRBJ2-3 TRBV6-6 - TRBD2 CAGSSGGTDRTDTQYF TGTGCCGGCAGTTCGGGGGGGACGGACCGCACAGATACGCAGTATTTT
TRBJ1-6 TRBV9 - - CASSVDPRDNSPLHF TGTGCCAGCAGCGTAGACCCCAGGGACAATTCACCCCTCCACTTT
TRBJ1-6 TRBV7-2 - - CASSFGAGNNSPLHF TGTGCCAGCAGCTTCGGTGCAGGGAATAATTCACCCCTCCACTTT
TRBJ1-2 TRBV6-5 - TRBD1 CASSGTGGWNYGYTF TGTGCCAGCAGCGGGACAGGGGGCTGGAATTATGGCTACACCTTC
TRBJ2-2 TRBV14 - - CASSPWIAENTGELFF TGTGCCAGCAGCCCATGGATCGCAGAAAACACCGGGGAGCTGTTTTTT
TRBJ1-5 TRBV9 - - CASSVGRNNQPQHF TGTGCCAGCAGCGTAGGACGGAACAATCAGCCCCAGCATTTT
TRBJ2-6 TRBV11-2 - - CASRWDVGLSGANVLTF TGTGCCAGCAGATGGGACGTTGGCCTCTCTGGGGCCAACGTCCTGACTTTC
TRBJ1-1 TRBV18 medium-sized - CASSPQGANTEAFF TGTGCCAGCTCACCACAGGGCGCGAACACTGAAGCTTTCTTT
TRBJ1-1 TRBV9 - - CASSVAPISEAFF TGTGCCAGCAGCGTAGCCCCCATATCGGAAGCTTTCTTT
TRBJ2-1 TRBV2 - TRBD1 CASSPGQGFYNEQFF TGTGCCAGCAGTCCCGGACAGGGATTCTACAATGAGCAGTTCTTC
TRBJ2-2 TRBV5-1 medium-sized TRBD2 CASSLAGGSGTGELFF TGCGCCAGCAGCTTGGCGGGAGGGTCAGGCACCGGGGAGCTGTTTTTT
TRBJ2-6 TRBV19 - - CASRRRGNGANVLTF TGTGCCAGTAGACGAAGGGGGAATGGGGCCAACGTCCTGACTTTC
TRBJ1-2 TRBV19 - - CASSLDLVYGYTF TGTGCCAGTAGTCTCGACCTTGTCTATGGCTACACCTTC
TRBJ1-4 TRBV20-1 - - CSVGRNEKLFF TGCAGTGTCGGCAGGAATGAAAAACTGTTTTTT
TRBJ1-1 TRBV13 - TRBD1 CASSLQGAVAEAFF TGTGCCAGCAGCTTACAGGGGGCTGTCGCTGAAGCTTTCTTT
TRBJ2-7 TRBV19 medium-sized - CASSNERTASYEQYF TGTGCCAGTAGTAACGAAAGGACAGCCTCCTACGAGCAGTACTTC